The source of this TCR beta chain is a study of cytomegalovirus exposure and HLA in healthy donors. The CDR3 is made up of 13 amino acids. CDR1 is SGHAT and CDR2 is FQNNGV in the germline V gene. V dropped 7 bases and J dropped 7; count of bases not matched to a gene: 5. In regard to this clone: Its antigen remains unidentified.

The study's findings and limits: Roughly uniform sequencing depth across donors was assumed, possibly incorrectly. Researchers catalogued around 150 TCR beta chains as cytomegalovirus-associated.

PCR primers comprised 60 Vbeta and 13 Jbeta primers. Using immunoSEQ multiplex PCR, the repertoire was profiled, and TCRdb retains in-frame clones only, with some absent. The sample has around 200,000 clones; just over 75% are singletons. V is TRBV11-2 and J is TRBJ2-1; 9 nucleotides align to TRBD2. Sequencing was performed on PBMCs. This TCR came from a woman in her sixties or seventies in good health and CMV-seropositive. As DNA, the CDR3 is TGTGCCAGCATCGGTAGCGGGAGAAATGAGCAGTTCTTC. Translated, it gives CASIGSGRNEQFF.